This T cell receptor beta chain was profiled in a study of T cell responses to AZD1222 COVID-19 vaccine. The repertoire was sequenced with immunoSEQ multiplex PCR; TCRdb's copy has only in-frame clones and lacks some. In the table there are about 130,000 clones, more than 75% of which are singletons. The germline V and J ends were trimmed by 3 bases and 1 base, with 6 bases remaining between them. The CDR3 is made up of 13 amino acids. Germline-derived CDR1 and CDR2 are SNHLY and FYNNEI. The input for sequencing was peripheral blood, taken on day 0 of AZD1222 vaccination. The chain combines TRBV2 with TRBJ1-1, with D unclear. The source is an adult in good health. The CDR3 DNA reads as TGTGCCAGCAGTGAGGGCCCGAACACTGAAGCTTTCTTT. This sequence encodes CASSEGPNTEAFF. Together with reference TRBV2 and TRBJ1-1, the CDR3 gives the full variable domain: EPEVTQTPSHQVTQMGQEVILRCVPISNHLYFYWYRQILGQKVEFLVSFYNNEISEKSEIFDDQFSVERPDGSNFTLKIRSTKLEDSAMYFCASSEGPNTEAFFGQGTRLTVV.